A selection of T cell receptor beta chains follows, all from one sample in a study of blood T cell repertoires in COVID-19. The table came from immunoSEQ multiplex PCR; TCRdb's copy has only in-frame clones and leaves some out. Altogether about 280,000 clones are present, roughly 80% being singletons, with the ten largest covering roughly 10%. Sequencing was done on a sample of peripheral blood. The origin of the receptors is a woman aged 45-59 years who had recovered from COVID-19. Each CDR3 is given with its conserved first and last residue. Each record gives: V gene, D gene, CDR3 length, J gene, clone size, CDR3 protein, CDR3 DNA. The D gene is left open where the match is weak. Some rows have no size entry. The others give once, few or many, or a class for an expanded clone.

>TRBV24-1|-|15|TRBJ2-3|-
CATSEPVSTTDTQYF
TGTGCCACCAGTGAGCCGGTCTCAACCACAGATACGCAGTATTTT
>TRBV5-8|-|17|TRBJ1-1|-
CASSLETLSGRVTEAFF
TGTGCCAGCAGCTTGGAAACTTTGTCGGGGAGAGTCACTGAAGCTTTCTTT
>TRBV5-1|-|14|TRBJ2-5|-
CASSLATYQETQYF
TGCGCCAGCAGCTTGGCTACGTACCAAGAGACCCAGTACTTC
>TRBV12-5|TRBD2|14|TRBJ2-7|-
CASGPGAGSYEQYF
TGTGCTAGTGGTCCAGGAGCGGGATCCTACGAGCAGTACTTC
>TRBV7-9|-|14|TRBJ1-6|-
CASSPTVPRSPLHF
TGTGCCAGCAGCCCGACAGTCCCCCGATCACCCCTCCACTTT
>TRBV6-2/TRBV6-3|TRBD2|14|TRBJ2-7|-
CASSILAGVSPQYF
TGTGCCAGCAGTATACTAGCGGGAGTCTCCCCGCAGTACTTC
>TRBV6-6|-|11|TRBJ2-5|-
CASSRQETQYF
TGTGCCAGCAGCCGTCAAGAGACCCAGTACTTC
>TRBV20-1|-|13|TRBJ1-4|-
CSASFPGLEKLFF
TGCAGTGCTAGTTTTCCAGGACTTGAAAAACTGTTTTTT
>TRBV30|-|14|TRBJ2-7|-
CAWNRKNGVHEQYF
TGTGCCTGGAATAGAAAAAACGGGGTCCACGAGCAGTACTTC
>TRBV27|-|16|TRBJ1-4|-
CASSIQSVATNEKLFF
TGTGCCAGCAGTATACAGTCAGTTGCAACTAATGAAAAACTGTTTTTT
>TRBV30|-|15|TRBJ2-1|few
CAWSVRGGAGNEQFF
TGTGCCTGGAGTGTACGTGGGGGGGCAGGGAATGAGCAGTTCTTC
>TRBV11-3|-|14|TRBJ2-2|-
CASSGPMNTGELFF
TGTGCCAGCAGCGGGCCGATGAACACCGGGGAGCTGTTTTTT
>TRBV30|-|11|TRBJ2-7|-
CACRRGTEQYF
TGTGCCTGCCGCAGGGGCACCGAGCAGTACTTC
>TRBV5-1|-|15|TRBJ2-3|-
CASSLAGQKGDTQYF
TGCGCCAGCAGCTTGGCCGGGCAAAAGGGGGATACGCAGTATTTT
>TRBV10-3|TRBD1|15|TRBJ1-1|-
CAVGATGTGGTEAFF
TGTGCCGTGGGAGCCACCGGGACAGGGGGTACTGAAGCTTTCTTT
>TRBV3-1/TRBV3-2|-|15|TRBJ1-1|few
CASSQVRIGVTEAFF
TGTGCCAGCAGCCAAGTAAGAATAGGAGTCACTGAAGCTTTCTTT
>TRBV5-4|TRBD1|15|TRBJ2-7|-
CASSLWDRGTYEQYF
TGTGCCAGCAGCTTGTGGGACAGGGGAACCTACGAGCAGTACTTC
>TRBV12-3/TRBV12-4|-|12|TRBJ1-2|-
CASSLQAGGYTF
TGTGCCAGCAGTTTACAGGCAGGCGGCTACACCTTC
>TRBV9|TRBD2|17|TRBJ2-1|once
CASSGPNSGGARNEQFF
TGTGCCAGCAGCGGGCCCAATAGCGGGGGGGCCAGGAATGAGCAGTTCTTC
>TRBV30|TRBD2|17|TRBJ2-1|-
CAWSPAKLAGGPNEQFF
TGTGCCTGGAGCCCCGCTAAACTAGCGGGAGGGCCCAATGAGCAGTTCTTC
>TRBV24-1|TRBD1|16|TRBJ1-1|-
CATTLPWDRESAEAFF
TGTGCCACCACCCTGCCCTGGGACAGGGAAAGTGCTGAAGCTTTCTTT
>TRBV6-4|TRBD2|16|TRBJ2-3|few
CASSVLAGGSTDTQYF
TGTGCCAGCAGTGTTCTAGCGGGAGGCAGCACAGATACGCAGTATTTT
>TRBV29-1|TRBD1|19|TRBJ2-2|-
CSVEDPGQGWDTNTGELFF
TGCAGCGTTGAAGATCCGGGACAGGGGTGGGATACGAACACCGGGGAGCTGTTTTTT
>TRBV18|TRBD1|14|TRBJ2-7|-
CASSPRDRGNEQYF
TGTGCCAGCTCACCACGGGACAGGGGTAACGAGCAGTACTTC
>TRBV28|-|17|TRBJ1-3|-
CASLMAGTQPSGNTIYF
TGTGCCAGCCTGATGGCCGGGACACAACCCTCTGGAAACACCATATATTTT
>TRBV5-1|TRBD1|16|TRBJ1-2|-
CASSPTGQGGHYGYTF
TGCGCCAGCAGCCCCACTGGACAGGGAGGACACTATGGCTACACCTTC
>TRBV7-6|-|14|TRBJ2-2|-
CASSLSREPGELFF
TGTGCCAGCAGCTTAAGTCGCGAGCCCGGGGAGCTGTTTTTT
>TRBV30|-|11|TRBJ2-5|-
CAGGGQETQYF
TGTGCCGGCGGCGGGCAAGAGACCCAGTACTTC
>TRBV6-1|TRBD1|15|TRBJ2-5|-
CASSEYGQGLETQYF
TGTGCCAGCAGTGAGTATGGACAGGGGTTGGAGACCCAGTACTTC
>TRBV3-1/TRBV3-2|-|14|TRBJ1-1|once
CASSPRPAGTEAFF
TGTGCCAGCAGCCCCCGTCCAGCGGGCACTGAAGCTTTCTTT
>TRBV27|-|21|TRBJ1-3|-
CASSRPRTANTEHTRGNTIYF
TGTGCCAGCAGCCGCCCCCGGACAGCCAACACCGAACACACCCGAGGAAACACCATATATTTT
>TRBV10-3|-|15|TRBJ2-1|-
CAISSGTAGYNEQFF
TGTGCCATCAGCTCCGGGACAGCGGGTTACAATGAGCAGTTCTTC
>TRBV6-5|-|13|TRBJ2-7|-
CASSRDFPYEQYF
TGTGCCAGCAGCCGGGACTTCCCCTACGAGCAGTACTTC
>TRBV2|-|14|TRBJ1-1|-
CASTLQGLGTEAFF
TGTGCCAGCACTCTCCAGGGCCTGGGCACTGAAGCTTTCTTT
>TRBV7-9|TRBD2|15|TRBJ2-5|-
CASSASGVLQETQYF
TGTGCCAGCAGCGCTAGCGGGGTCTTACAAGAGACCCAGTACTTC
>TRBV30|-|12|TRBJ2-2|-
CAWSKEAGELFF
TGTGCCTGGAGTAAGGAGGCCGGGGAGCTGTTTTTT
>TRBV4-1|-|15|TRBJ1-2|-
CASSQEIGQDYGYTF
TGCGCCAGCAGCCAAGAAATTGGGCAGGACTATGGCTACACCTTC
>TRBV10-3|-|16|TRBJ1-2|-
CAISESLTGANYGYTF
TGTGCCATCAGTGAGTCCCTGACAGGCGCTAACTATGGCTACACCTTC
>TRBV10-3|TRBD2|17|TRBJ2-2|few
CAISDISSGPNTGELFF
TGTGCCATCAGTGATATCTCTAGCGGGCCCAACACCGGGGAGCTGTTTTTT
>TRBV4-3|TRBD1|15|TRBJ1-2|-
CASSQGTGGNYGYTF
TGCGCCAGCAGCCAAGGAACAGGGGGGAACTATGGCTACACCTTC
>TRBV7-9|-|13|TRBJ2-1|-
CASSLYVGDEQFF
TGTGCCAGCAGCTTGTACGTGGGAGATGAGCAGTTCTTC